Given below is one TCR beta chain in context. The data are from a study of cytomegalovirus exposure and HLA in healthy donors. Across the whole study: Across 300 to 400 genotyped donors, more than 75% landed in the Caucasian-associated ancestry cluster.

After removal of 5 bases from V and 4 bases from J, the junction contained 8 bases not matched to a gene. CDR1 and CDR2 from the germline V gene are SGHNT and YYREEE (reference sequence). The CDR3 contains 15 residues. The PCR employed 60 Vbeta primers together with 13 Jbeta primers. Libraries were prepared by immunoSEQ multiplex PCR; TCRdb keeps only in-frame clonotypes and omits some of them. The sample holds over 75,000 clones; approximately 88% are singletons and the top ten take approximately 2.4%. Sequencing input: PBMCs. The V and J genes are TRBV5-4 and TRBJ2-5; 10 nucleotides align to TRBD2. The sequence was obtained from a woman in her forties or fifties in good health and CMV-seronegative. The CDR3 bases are TGTGCCAGCAGGGAGAGCGGGGGGGTTCGAGAGACCCAGTACTTC. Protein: CASRESGGVRETQYF.